One sample yielded the 19 T cell receptor beta chains listed below, sequenced in a study of shared clonotypes between healthy human individuals. This table comes from immunoSEQ multiplex PCR, and its TCRdb copy is limited to in-frame clones, with some not included. Of some 2,100,000 clones listed, approximately 94% are singletons. The material sequenced was naive CD4+ T cells sorted from blood. The subset was: CD45RA+ positively selected. The receptor set was obtained from a man in his late teens or twenties in good health.

This clone has more than one count but fewer than ten. The gene calls are TRBV21-1 and TRBJ1-5. TRBV21-1 is a pseudogene segment. The CDR3 has 12 amino acids. CDR3 sequence reads: CASSKTNQPQHF. CDR3 nucleotide sequence: TGTGCCAGCAGCAAAACCAATCAGCCCCAGCATTTT.

This clone appeared once. The rearrangement links TRBV29-1 to TRBJ1-1, with TRBD1 matching 9 bases. The CDR3 is made up of 15 amino acids. Germline V lookup: CDR1 SQVTM, CDR2 ANQGSEA. The V gene end was trimmed by 6 bases and the J gene end by 1 base; junction bases not matched to a gene: 9. The CDR3 loop reads CSVATGTGRNTEAFF. The CDR3 bases are TGCAGCGTCGCCACCGGGACAGGGAGGAACACTGAAGCTTTCTTT.

The V call is TRBV9, the J call TRBJ1-3, with D unresolved. The germline V gene has CDR1 SGDLS and CDR2 YYNGEE. V was shortened by 3 bases and J by 2 bases, with 9 bases between the two germline ends. This CDR3 has 14 amino acids. The CDR3 reads CASSARGTGNTIYF. The CDR3 nucleotides read TGTGCCAGCAGCGCGAGAGGGACTGGAAACACCATATATTTT.

The V and J genes are TRBV30 and TRBJ1-4; perhaps TRBD1 as D (6 bases). This CDR3 is built from 12 residues. CDR1 is GTSNPN, CDR2 SVGIG, per germline (reference sequence). With 1 base removed from V and 8 bases from J, the gap between germline ends came to 8 bases. The CDR3 is CAWSADREKLFF. CDR3 coding DNA: TGTGCCTGGAGTGCTGACAGGGAAAAACTGTTTTTT.

The J gene is TRBJ2-7, the V gene TRBV28; weak D call: TRBD1 (6 bases). There are 13 residues in the CDR3. Trimming took 4 bases from V and 5 from J, leaving 12 bases between them. The V gene's germline CDR1 is MDHEN and CDR2 SYDVKM. CDR3 sequence reads: CASSSGQTDEQYF. Here the CDR3 DNA reads TGTGCCAGCAGTTCCGGACAGACCGACGAGCAGTACTTC.

CDR3 sequence reads: CASSLLAGEQYF. In nucleotides, the CDR3 is TGCGCCAGCAGCTTGCTAGCGGGGGAGCAGTACTTC. The V gene is TRBV5-1, the J gene TRBJ2-7; 9 positions match TRBD2. CDR1 is SGHRS, CDR2 YFSETQ, per germline. Germline trimming cut 1 base from V and 7 bases from J; bases unmatched to any gene: 0. The CDR3 contains 12 residues.

This clone was seen only once. V and J are TRBV7-9 and TRBJ2-5; tentatively, D is TRBD2 (6 bases). Per germline, CDR1 SEHNR and CDR2 FQNEAQ (reference sequence). The V end lost 5 bases, the J end lost 4 bases, and 14 bases lay between the germline ends. This CDR3 comprises 14 residues. The CDR3 nucleotides read TGTGCCAGCAGCGAAACTAGCCTCCCAGAGACCCAGTACTTC. Translating it yields CASSETSLPETQYF.

The chain couples TRBV18 to TRBJ1-1; 7 bases match TRBD1. CDR3 length: 14 residues. Trimming removed 4 bases from V and 2 bases from J; junction bases left unmatched: 4. Germline CDR1 reads KGHSH; CDR2 reads LQKENI. CDR3 in amino acids: CASSLRGYNTEAFF. Here the CDR3 DNA reads TGTGCCAGCTCACTCAGGGGGTACAACACTGAAGCTTTCTTT.

J is TRBJ2-3 and V is TRBV30; no definite D call. This CDR3 contains 14 residues. Germline V CDR1 and CDR2: GTSNPN, SVGIG (reference sequence). V dropped 0 bases and J dropped 6 bases, with 13 bases sitting between them. CDR3 coding DNA: TGTGCCTGGAGTGTCTCTCTCGCCACGGATACGCAGTATTTT. It codes for CAWSVSLATDTQYF.

This clone has just one count. J is TRBJ2-3 and V is TRBV5-6; D not certain. V gave up 2 bases and J gave up 7 bases, with 8 bases separating them. Germline CDR1 is SGHDT and CDR2 is YYEEEE. The CDR3 consists of 12 residues. CDR3 region: CASSLNDNTQYF. CDR3 sequence (DNA): TGTGCCAGCAGCTTAAACGACAATACGCAGTATTTT.

The gene calls are TRBV5-4 and TRBJ1-1, with D unclear. The germline CDR1 and CDR2 sequences are SGHNT and YYREEE (reference sequence). Trimming pared 2 bases from V and 0 bases from J, leaving 11 bases between. The CDR3 length is 15 residues. CDR3 sequence reads: CASSFHPRMNTEAFF. The CDR3, as DNA: TGTGCCAGCAGCTTCCACCCGCGGATGAACACTGAAGCTTTCTTT.

CDR3 protein: CASSLPSTYEQYF. CDR3 sequence (DNA): TGTGCCAGCAGCTTGCCATCCACCTACGAGCAGTACTTC. This chain connects TRBV5-4 to TRBJ2-7; D is ambiguous. The CDR3 is 13 residues long. V shed 1 base and J shed 2 bases, with 7 bases lying between them. The V gene's germline CDR1 is SGHNT and CDR2 YYREEE (reference sequence). Filled out from reference TRBV5-4 and TRBJ2-7, the complete variable domain reads ETGVTQSPTHLIKTRGQQVTLRCSSQSGHNTVSWYQQALGQGPQFIFQYYREEENGRGNFPPRFSGLQFPNYSSELNVNALELDDSALYLCASSLPSTYEQYFGPGTRLTVT.

A note on this clone: Other DNA sequences of this sample code for an identical CDR3. This sequence joins TRBV5-1 and TRBJ1-4; no clear D. CDR3 size: 12 residues. V lost 0 bases to trimming and J lost 7 bases, with 4 bases between them. Germline-derived CDR1 and CDR2 are SGHRS and YFSETQ. The CDR3 protein is CASSLVPEKLFF. The CDR3 DNA reads TGCGCCAGCAGCTTGGTACCTGAAAAACTGTTTTTT.

The CDR3 DNA reads TGCGCCAGCAGCTTGGACGGACAGGGTAGCGGCTACACCTTC. Its translation is CASSLDGQGSGYTF. This rearrangement joins TRBV5-1 to TRBJ1-2; 8 nucleotides align to TRBD1. This CDR3 has 14 residues. J lost 8 bases, V lost 0 bases, and 6 bases had no gene match. The germline CDR1 and CDR2 sequences are SGHRS and YFSETQ.

For this clone: At the DNA level, this CDR3 is encoded by other sequences in the same sample as well. This chain connects TRBV19 to TRBJ2-7, with TRBD2 matching 11 bases. Germline values: CDR1 LNHDA, CDR2 SQIVND (reference sequence). V gave up 2 bases and J gave up 0 bases; unmatched junction bases: 0. The CDR3 is made up of 15 amino acids. The CDR3 reads CASSILAGGSYEQYF. Written as DNA, the CDR3 is TGTGCCAGTAGTATACTAGCGGGAGGCTCCTACGAGCAGTACTTC.

V and J are TRBV5-4 and TRBJ2-7; tentatively, D is TRBD1 or TRBD2 (6 bases each). This CDR3 spans 14 amino acids. Looked up from germline, CDR1 is SGHNT and CDR2 is YYREEE (reference sequence). V lost 0 bases and J 4 bases, leaving 11 bases between the germline ends. Written as DNA, the CDR3 is TGTGCCAGCAGCTTGGGTAGGGGGGAGTACGAGCAGTACTTC. It yields the protein CASSLGRGEYEQYF.

The chain couples TRBV2 to TRBJ1-5; D is unclear. This CDR3 has 14 amino acids. Germline CDR1 SNHLY, CDR2 FYNNEI. Trimming cost V 5 bases and J 0 bases, with 8 bases left between them. As DNA, the CDR3 is TGTGCCAGCAGTCCGTGGGTTAGCAATCAGCCCCAGCATTTT. It is translated as CASSPWVSNQPQHF.

The V gene is TRBV5-4, the J gene TRBJ2-1, with TRBD2 matching 8 bases. The V and J ends lost 6 bases and 4 bases, in that order; junction bases with no gene match: 6. CDR3 length equals 14 residues. Germline V gene data show CDR1 as SGHNT and CDR2 as YYREEE (reference sequence). CDR3 nucleotide sequence: TGTGCCAGCACACGGGGGGGCCCATACAATGAGCAGTTCTTC. This gives the protein CASTRGGPYNEQFF.

The chain combines TRBV4-3 with TRBJ2-5, with 12 bases aligning to TRBD1. Germline V gene lookup returns CDR1 LGHNA and CDR2 YSLEER. The CDR3 is 16 amino acids. The V gene end was trimmed by 2 bases and the J gene end by 0 bases; junction bases not matched to a gene: 1. The CDR3 bases are TGCGCCAGCAGCCAAAGGGACAGGGGGCACCAAGAGACCCAGTACTTC. Translating it yields CASSQRDRGHQETQYF.